The 11 T cell receptor beta chains below come from one sample, sequenced in a study of shared clonotypes between healthy human individuals. Measured with immunoSEQ multiplex PCR; TCRdb has only the in-frame clones, and not every one. Of 400,000 to 600,000 clones in the sample, about four fifths were seen once. The sequenced sample consisted of PBMCs. The receptors were gathered from a woman in her 40s in good health. Some clones in this sample may be carry-over from other donors' samples.

This clone came up a few times. The V gene is TRBV19, the J gene TRBJ1-2; a weak D match, TRBD1 (5 bases). V was clipped by 7 bases and J by 4 bases, with 16 bases between them. The CDR3 length is 14 residues. Germline loops: CDR1 LNHDA, CDR2 SQIVND (reference sequence). The CDR3 coding sequence is TGTGCCAGTATTAAGGACGGGGGTTCCTATGGCTACACCTTC. Translation gives CASIKDGGSYGYTF.

This sequence joins TRBV18 and TRBJ2-7; 7 nucleotides match TRBD2. The CDR3 sequence is 14 residues long. The germline V gene encodes CDR1 KGHSH and CDR2 LQKENI. After removal of 3 bases from V and 1 base from J, the junction contained 3 bases not matched to a gene. The CDR3 loop is CASSPGGASYEQYF. The CDR3 coding sequence is TGTGCCAGCTCACCGGGAGGGGCGTCCTACGAGCAGTACTTC.

This chain connects TRBV6-1 to TRBJ1-5; D perhaps matches TRBD1 (5 bases). CDR3 length: 15 residues. Per the germline V gene, CDR1 is MNHNS and CDR2 is SASEGT. Deletions cut 10 bases from V and 7 bases from J, with 23 bases between. CDR3 loop: CATFDMGTKGQPQHF. In nucleotides, the CDR3 is TGTGCCACCTTCGATATGGGGACGAAGGGCCAGCCCCAGCATTTT.

The chain recombines TRBV4-3 with TRBJ2-7, with 11 bases matching TRBD1. Per the germline V gene, CDR1 is LGHNA and CDR2 is YSLEER. V shed 3 bases and J 2 bases; nucleotides not matched to a gene: 3. The CDR3 consists of 15 residues. The DNA of the CDR3 is TGCGCCAGCAGCCAGGGACAGGGGGGAACCTACGAGCAGTACTTC. Translating gives CASSQGQGGTYEQYF.

As regards this clone: This specimen includes other DNA sequences encoding the same CDR3. The chain combines TRBV18 with TRBJ2-3; TRBD2 matches at 10 bases. J gave up 0 bases and V 3 bases, and 3 bases lay outside the gene matches. The CDR3 is 16 residues long. CDR1 and CDR2 (germline): KGHSH, LQKENI. CDR3 sequence: CASSPRTSGSTDTQYF. The CDR3 nucleotides read TGTGCCAGCTCACCGCGGACTAGCGGAAGCACAGATACGCAGTATTTT.

This CDR3 reads CASSPRTALGQYF. Written as DNA, the CDR3 is TGTGCCAGTAGTCCCCGGACAGCCTTAGGGCAGTACTTC. The chain recombines TRBV19 with TRBJ2-7; TRBD1 is a possible D gene (6 bases). From germline, CDR1 is LNHDA and CDR2 SQIVND (reference sequence). V was cut by 5 bases and J by 9 bases, with 17 bases left in between. CDR3 length: 13 amino acids. The complete variable domain, with remaining parts taken from reference TRBV19 and TRBJ2-7, reads DGGITQSPKYLFRKEGQNVTLSCEQNLNHDAMYWYRQDPGQGLRLIYYSQIVNDFQKGDIAEGYSVSREKKESFPLTVTSAQKNPTAFYLCASSPRTALGQYFGPGTRLTVT.

V gene TRBV9 combines with J gene TRBJ2-3; 13 bases map to TRBD2. CDR3 size: 16 residues. The ends lost 3 bases at V and 1 base at J; junction bases unmatched: 2. CDR1 and CDR2 from the germline V gene are SGDLS and YYNGEE. The CDR3 nucleotides read TGTGCCAGCAGCGGGACTAGCGGGAGACGCACAGATACGCAGTATTTT. Its protein product is CASSGTSGRRTDTQYF.

V and J are TRBV9 and TRBJ2-7; D might be TRBD2 (5 bases). The CDR3 consists of 16 residues. V lost 0 bases, J lost 2 bases, and 15 bases lay in between. Per the germline V gene, CDR1 is SGDLS and CDR2 is YYNGEE. The CDR3 sequence is CASSVGSSDGPYEQYF. The CDR3 region has the DNA TGTGCCAGCAGCGTAGGGAGTAGCGACGGACCCTACGAGCAGTACTTC.

This sequence joins TRBV11-2 and TRBJ2-7; a weak D match, TRBD2 (7 bases). Germline loops: CDR1 SGHAT, CDR2 FQNNGV. The V end lost 1 base, the J end lost 1 base, and 17 bases lay between the germline ends. The CDR3 has 17 residues. CDR3 in amino acids: CASSLVWGGDKSYEQYF. The CDR3 region has the DNA TGTGCCAGCAGCTTAGTGTGGGGAGGGGACAAGTCCTACGAGCAGTACTTC.

Regarding this clone: Within the sample, other DNA sequences also encode this same CDR3. J is TRBJ2-5 and V is TRBV7-2; the D gene is possibly TRBD2 (5 bases). V was trimmed by 2 bases and J by 2 bases, leaving 9 bases between them. Germline CDR1 and CDR2: SGHTA and FQGNSA. This CDR3 comprises 14 residues. The CDR3 DNA follows: TGTGCCAGCAGCTTAACGAGCGGACAAGAGACCCAGTACTTC. Protein: CASSLTSGQETQYF.

The rearrangement joins TRBV5-1 to TRBJ2-3; D ambiguous. This CDR3 spans 13 amino acids. Per germline, CDR1 SGHRS and CDR2 YFSETQ. The V end was cut by 5 bases, the J end by 1 base, with 8 bases between. The CDR3 region is CASRGLGTDTQYF. DNA for the CDR3: TGCGCCAGCAGAGGGCTCGGCACAGATACGCAGTATTTT.